This paragraph reports one T cell receptor beta chain. This sample stems from a study of blood T cell repertoires in COVID-19. Background on the study: The United States, Italy and Spain provided the acute and convalescent COVID-19 samples. Sources were T cells, B-cell-depleted T cells, or PBMCs; the material itself was cDNA or gDNA.

Looked up from germline, CDR1 is SQVTM and CDR2 is ANQGSEA. The CDR3 consists of 13 residues. V gave up 4 bases and J gave up 5 bases; unmatched junction bases: 3. The table came from immunoSEQ multiplex PCR; TCRdb's copy has only in-frame clones and leaves some out. Among 95,000 to 150,000 clones listed, 65% to 90% were seen once. The sequenced material came from peripheral blood. This rearrangement joins TRBV29-1 to TRBJ2-5; 11 bases are a match to TRBD2. The source of this sequence is a woman older than 75 with acute or convalescent COVID-19. CDR3 sequence reads: CSVVTSGGETQYF. The CDR3 bases are TGCAGCGTTGTTACTAGCGGGGGCGAGACCCAGTACTTC.